This paragraph covers one TCR beta chain sequence. Method: immunoSEQ multiplex PCR; TCRdb's copy keeps in-frame clones and lacks some. The sample shows around 160,000 clones, 65% to 85% of them seen only once. The data were obtained in a study of blood T cell repertoires in COVID-19. CDR3 length: 16 residues. Germline loops: CDR1 SNHLY, CDR2 FYNNEI. V lost 6 bases, J lost 1 base, and 3 bases stayed unmatched. Sequences were obtained from PBMCs or T cells enriched from blood (not recorded which). The chain carries TRBV2 and TRBJ2-3, with 14 bases fitting TRBD2. The clonotype was recovered from a woman aged 50 to 60 who had been exposed to COVID-19. The CDR3 nucleotides read TGTGCCAGCAGCGAGGGACTAGCGGGAGGCACAGATACGCAGTATTTT. Its translation is CASSEGLAGGTDTQYF.